The 17 T cell receptor beta chains below all came from one sample that was sequenced in a study of CD4 T cells in relation to SARS-CoV-2 and coronaviruses. Their target antigens are unknown. Measured with immunoSEQ multiplex PCR; TCRdb has only the in-frame clones, and not every one. The top ten clones hold 18% of a sample with about 26,000 clones, about three quarters of them seen once. The unexposed donors gave CD4+ T cells in about 2010-2019, prior to COVID-19. The cells were cultured for 9 to 11 days before CD4+ T cells were isolated. Sequencing input: CD4+ T cells from PBMCs, cultured in vitro. The receptors originated from a human donor in good health.

The chain links TRBV5-6 to TRBJ2-7; 8 bases map to TRBD1. CDR3 length equals 14 residues. Germline CDR1 SGHDT, CDR2 YYEEEE. V gave up 3 bases and J gave up 0 bases; unmatched junction bases: 2. CDR3 residues: CASSWTGPSYEQYF. CDR3 coding DNA: TGTGCCAGCAGCTGGACAGGGCCCTCCTACGAGCAGTACTTC. The whole variable domain, filled in from reference TRBV5-6 and TRBJ2-7, reads DAGVTQSPTHLIKTRGQQVTLRCSPKSGHDTVSWYQQALGQGPQFIFQYYEEEERQRGNFPDRFSGHQFPNYSSELNVNALLLGDSALYLCASSWTGPSYEQYFGPGTRLTVT.

The chain couples TRBV7-6 to TRBJ2-1, with 10 positions matching TRBD2. Unmatched junction bases numbered 6, after V lost 3 bases and J lost 7 bases. The CDR3 loop spans 15 amino acids. The germline V gene has CDR1 SGHVS and CDR2 FNYEAQ. The CDR3 here is CASSLGSGGINEQFF. CDR3 sequence (DNA): TGTGCCAGCAGCTTGGGTAGCGGGGGGATTAATGAGCAGTTCTTC. Drawing the rest from reference TRBV7-6 and TRBJ2-1, the complete variable domain is GAGVSQSPRYKVTKRGQDVALRCDPISGHVSLYWYRQALGQGPEFLTYFNYEAQQDKSGLPNDRFSAERPEGSISTLTIQRTEQRDSAMYRCASSLGSGGINEQFFGPGTRLTVL.

This clone was observed a few times. CDR3 residues: CASRDSDRGDEKLFF. The CDR3 DNA reads as TGCGCCAGCAGGGACTCGGACAGGGGTGACGAAAAACTGTTTTTT. The chain recombines TRBV10-2 with TRBJ1-4, with 9 positions matching TRBD1. This CDR3 comprises 15 residues. Germline CDR1 reads WSHSY; CDR2 reads SAAADI. J gave up 8 bases and V 6 bases, and 10 bases lay outside the gene matches.

The rearrangement joins TRBV2 to TRBJ2-7; weak D call: TRBD1 (6 bases). This CDR3 has 16 residues. V gave up 5 bases and J gave up 3 bases, with 20 bases separating them. Germline CDR1 and CDR2: SNHLY and FYNNEI. The CDR3 DNA is TGTGCCAGCAGTTTGGGACACCCTACAGTTGGCTACGAGCAGTACTTC. This gives the protein CASSLGHPTVGYEQYF.

This clone has a single count. This rearrangement joins TRBV5-1 to TRBJ2-2; weak D call: TRBD2 (6 bases). Trimming took 1 base from V and 5 from J, leaving 15 bases between them. This CDR3 has 16 amino acids. CDR1 and CDR2 (germline): SGHRS, YFSETQ. The CDR3 bases are TGCGCCAGCAGCTTGTACGGGGGAGAAAGTACCGGGGAGCTGTTTTTT. Its translation: CASSLYGGESTGELFF.

The chain links TRBV28 to TRBJ1-2, with a tentative D call TRBD1 (6 bases). The germline gives CDR1 MDHEN, CDR2 SYDVKM. The CDR3 covers 14 residues. Trimming pared 2 bases from V and 2 bases from J, leaving 9 bases between. This chain's CDR3 is CASSLGGQNYGYTF. The CDR3 coding sequence is TGTGCCAGCAGTTTAGGCGGACAGAACTATGGCTACACCTTC.

This clone appeared a few times. The genes are TRBV6-5 and TRBJ2-2; D perhaps matches TRBD1 (6 bases). Trimming shortened V by 5 bases and J by 0 bases, and 10 bases separated the two germline ends. Germline values: CDR1 MNHEY, CDR2 SVGAGI. The CDR3 is 15 amino acids. The CDR3: CASSIQGPNTGELFF. CDR3 sequence (DNA): TGTGCCAGCAGTATACAGGGCCCGAACACCGGGGAGCTGTTTTTT.

This rearrangement joins TRBV18 to TRBJ2-7; D could derive from TRBD1 or TRBD2 (5 bases each). Per germline, CDR1 KGHSH and CDR2 LQKENI. V was shortened by 3 bases and J by 4 bases, with 10 bases between the two germline ends. The CDR3 loop spans 13 amino acids. In DNA form, the CDR3 reads TGTGCCAGCTCACCGGGGGTAGAGTACGAGCAGTACTTC. Protein product: CASSPGVEYEQYF.

This sequence joins TRBV19 and TRBJ2-7; 7 bases are a match to TRBD2. The CDR3 has 11 residues. The ends lost 11 bases at V and 3 bases at J; junction bases unmatched: 4. Germline V gene sequence: CDR1 LNHDA, CDR2 SQIVND (reference sequence). The CDR3 nucleotides are TGTGCCGGCCGGGGGGTCTACGAGCAGTACTTC. Residues: CAGRGVYEQYF. Together with reference TRBV19 and TRBJ2-7, the CDR3 gives the full variable domain: DGGITQSPKYLFRKEGQNVTLSCEQNLNHDAMYWYRQDPGQGLRLIYYSQIVNDFQKGDIAEGYSVSREKKESFPLTVTSAQKNPTAFYLCAGRGVYEQYFGPGTRLTVT.

The CDR3 DNA is TGTGCCAGCAGCGAGGGGATAGGCACTGAAGCTTTCTTT. Protein sequence: CASSEGIGTEAFF. The chain carries TRBV7-2 and TRBJ1-1; tentative D call: TRBD1 (5 bases). The V and J ends lost 5 bases and 4 bases respectively, with 11 bases between them. Looked up from germline, CDR1 is SGHTA and CDR2 is FQGNSA. The CDR3 totals 13 residues.

The chain links TRBV7-2 to TRBJ1-2; 9 bases fit TRBD1. The CDR3 totals 16 residues. CDR1 SGHTA and CDR2 FQGNSA come from the germline V gene. Unmatched junction bases numbered 11, after V lost 7 bases and J lost 2 bases. CDR3 coding DNA: TGTGCCAGCACCCCCGGGGGGACAGGGAGGAACTATGGCTACACCTTC. Translated, it gives CASTPGGTGRNYGYTF.

The chain combines TRBV6-2 or TRBV6-3 with TRBJ2-7; D is undetermined. Germline V lookup: CDR1 MNHEY, CDR2 SVGEGT. The CDR3 sequence is 13 residues long. The V and J ends lost 6 bases and 6 bases respectively, with 15 bases between them. CDR3 DNA: TGTGCCAGCAGCACTTCCAGAGTGGGCGAGCAGTACTTC. It is translated as CASSTSRVGEQYF.

The chain couples TRBV9 to TRBJ2-1, with 15 bases aligning to TRBD2. The length of the CDR3 is 17 residues. The J segment lost 7 bases and the V segment lost 4 bases, leaving 9 bases of the junction unmatched. Germline CDR1 is SGDLS and CDR2 is YYNGEE. CDR3 nucleotide sequence: TGTGCCAGCAGCCCTTGGACTAGCGGGGGGGCCTTGAATGAGCAGTTCTTC. Amino acids: CASSPWTSGGALNEQFF.

The chain employs TRBV7-9 and TRBJ2-7; no definite D call. CDR1 is SEHNR, CDR2 FQNEAQ, per germline (reference sequence). The CDR3 length is 12 residues. V was pared by 4 bases and J by 3 bases, with 7 bases between. CDR3 region: CASSSTLYEQYF. In DNA form, the CDR3 reads TGTGCCAGCAGCTCAACCCTCTACGAGCAGTACTTC.

Only one count was recorded for this clone. The CDR3, as DNA: TGTGCCAGCAGTGAATTAGCTAGCGGGACCTACGAGCAGTACTTC. Translated, it gives CASSELASGTYEQYF. The genes are TRBV25-1 and TRBJ2-7; 9 positions agree with TRBD2. Per the germline V gene, CDR1 is MGHDK and CDR2 is SYGVNS. Trimming at V came to 1 base and at J to 2 bases, leaving 3 bases not matched to a gene. This CDR3 is built from 15 residues.

The chain combines TRBV5-1 with TRBJ2-7; weak D call: TRBD1 (6 bases). Deletions cut 0 bases from V and 3 bases from J, with 10 bases between. The V gene's germline CDR1 is SGHRS and CDR2 YFSETQ. The CDR3 is 14 amino acids. The CDR3 loop is CASSLEQGYYEQYF. For the CDR3, the DNA is TGCGCCAGCAGCTTGGAACAGGGATACTACGAGCAGTACTTC.

This clone occurred once. The genes are TRBV19 and TRBJ2-5, with 10 nucleotides matching TRBD2. CDR1 and CDR2 from the germline V gene are LNHDA and SQIVND (reference sequence). The ends lost 2 bases at V and 1 base at J; junction bases unmatched: 10. This CDR3 region has 18 residues. The DNA of the CDR3 is TGTGCCAGTAGTATACCTAGCGGGAGAGGGGGGGGCCAAGAGACCCAGTACTTC. Residues: CASSIPSGRGGGQETQYF.